This T cell receptor beta chain came from a study of blood T cell repertoires in COVID-19 (dated by TCRdb to between 2020 and 2021). Study-wide context: Samples covering the acute and convalescent phases of COVID-19 were provided by collaborators in the United States, Italy and Spain. The prospective study material was composed of cDNA or gDNA derived from T cells, B-cell-depleted T cells, or PBMCs. The dataset comprised deeply sampled blood TCRbeta repertoires from subjects exposed to, actively infected with, or recovered from COVID-19. The repertoires were made available in a free public database intended to serve as a resource for research on the immune response to SARS-CoV-2. Samples were obtained from the ongoing ImmuneRACE study (first 160 participants) and from approximately 1,200 subjects provided by 6 global collaborators. Nearly every sample came with metadata listing a de-identified subject ID, COVID-19 status, age in years and sex. Where available, HLA class I and class II types were obtained from metadata supplied by the sample provider rather than from assay-based typing. Points the paper makes about the study in general: How much clinical and demographic metadata was included differed by source and by participant, and the metadata was provided uncurated.

About this clone itself: No antigen is known for it. No base quality values were provided; no much bigger clone lies one nucleotide off.

TCRbeta CDR3 regions were amplified from genomic DNA by means of the immunoSEQ Assay, a bias-controlled multiplex PCR. On the authors' methods: Nucleated cell counts per sample were estimated from amplification of reference gene primers within the assay. To quantify the absolute abundance of each unique TCRbeta CDR3 rearrangement, sequence reads were collapsed and filtered. For each sample, productive Simpson clonality was calculated as the square root of Simpson's diversity index across productive rearrangements. TCRdb retrieved this table from immuneACCESS and kept in-frame rearrangements only. Not all clones are present; in checked studies, unresolved V genes account for under half, and no reason is known for the remainder. The D gene and trimming were derived from the DNA, and the V and J assignments and clone size from that table. The sample has 150,000 to 180,000 clones on record, 70% to 85% of them singletons. The top ten clones comprise roughly 8.9% of the sample.

V is cut back by 4 bases and J by 8 bases, with 7 bases in the junction unmatched. The germline V gene sets CDR1 to SGHAT and CDR2 to FQNNGV. Including the terminal cysteine and phenylalanine, the CDR3 comprises 14 residues. The kept DNA is CDR3 alone, 42 bases in frame from the first base. Collaborating institutions collected whole blood in K2EDTA tubes following their own protocols. For TCRbeta analysis, collaborators shipped samples in one of three forms: frozen whole blood, isolated PBMCs, or DNA extracted from either of those sample types. The receptor's source is a woman in her forties or fifties with acute or convalescent COVID-19. This sequence uses TRBV11-2 and TRBJ2-2, with 7 junctional bases fitting TRBD1. Sequenced: peripheral blood. The nucleotides read TGTGCCAGCAGCTCAGAAACAGGGGCGGGGGAGCTGTTTTTT. Translated, it gives CASSSETGAGELFF.